Following are 29 T cell receptor beta chains from one sample sequenced in a study of T cells in Graves' hyperthyroidism and ophthalmopathy. Amplification yielded TCR beta CDR3 regions, with RNA transcripts as the source. The HTBI set primed first-round TCR CDR3 RT-PCR. Using its own MiXCR run on the multiplex PCR reads, TCRdb lists one record per CDR3 protein. The data contain about 560,000 distinct CDR3 sequences, around 17% of them singletons. Source material: blood. All receptors derive from a woman aged 18-29 years with Graves' hyperthyroidism.

This clonotype was observed at least ten times. The CDR3 DNA reads as TGCGCCAGCAGCTCCCGGCCGCTTCGTAGCACAGATACGCAGTATTTT. Protein product: CASSSRPLRSTDTQYF. This chain uses TRBV5-1 with TRBJ2-3; D remains ambiguous. The germline CDR1 and CDR2 sequences are SGHRS and YFSETQ. The germline V and J ends were trimmed by 3 bases and 0 bases, with 14 bases remaining between them. The CDR3 runs to 16 residues. The full variable domain, in which reference TRBV5-1 and TRBJ2-3 provide the parts outside the CDR3, is KAGVTQTPRYLIKTRGQQVTLSCSPISGHRSVSWYQQTPGQGLQFLFEYFSETQRNKGNFPGRFSGRQFSNSRSEMNVSTLELGDSALYLCASSSRPLRSTDTQYFGPGTRLTVL.

The chain carries TRBV19 and TRBJ2-2, with TRBD2 as a possible D gene (6 bases). Germline lookup yields CDR1 LNHDA and CDR2 SQIVND (reference sequence). The V end was cut by 7 bases, the J end by 8 bases, with 26 bases between. There are 17 residues in the CDR3. CDR3 region: CASTSDKPIFRSGELFF. The CDR3 bases are TGTGCCAGTACTAGCGATAAACCTATATTTAGATCTGGGGAGCTGTTTTTT.

The genes are TRBV12-3 or TRBV12-4 and TRBJ1-3, with 8 bases aligning to TRBD1. CDR3 size: 15 residues. Trimming removed 5 bases from V and 0 bases from J; junction bases left unmatched: 3. CDR3 nucleotides: TGTGCCAGCAGTGAAACAGGGGGCTCTGGAAACACCATATATTTT. Translated, it gives CASSETGGSGNTIYF.

This clonotype was seen repeatedly, ten times or more. J is TRBJ2-1 and V is TRBV29-1; 7 nucleotides match TRBD1. The CDR3 runs 13 residues. CDR1 is SQVTM, CDR2 ANQGSEA, per germline. The junction had 7 bases not matched to a gene; V was cut back by 3 bases and J by 8 bases. The CDR3 reads CSVEGTVGDEQFF. CDR3 nucleotide sequence: TGCAGCGTTGAGGGGACAGTGGGCGATGAGCAGTTCTTC.

This clonotype was found many times. The chain couples TRBV20-1 to TRBJ2-1; TRBD1 matches at 7 bases. The V segment lost 4 bases and the J segment 8 bases; nucleotides outside the gene matches: 5. This CDR3 is built from 12 residues. The germline CDR1 and CDR2 sequences are DFQATT and SNEGSKA (reference sequence). CDR3 amino acids: CSATRDSYEQFF. In nucleotides, the CDR3 is TGCAGTGCTACTCGGGACAGCTATGAGCAGTTCTTC.

The chain uses TRBV28 and TRBJ2-5; D call uncertain. The germline V and J ends were trimmed by 6 bases and 3 bases, with 17 bases remaining between them. This CDR3 is 15 amino acids long. CDR1 is MDHEN, CDR2 SYDVKM, per germline. The CDR3 DNA sequence: TGTGCCAGCAGACCTCATGACTGGGCCAAAGAGACCCAGTACTTC. It is translated as CASRPHDWAKETQYF.

This clonotype has a count of ten or more. The chain is built from TRBV7-9 and TRBJ2-7, with TRBD2 matching 8 bases. The CDR3 runs to 14 residues. The trim removed 1 base at V and 3 bases at J, leaving 2 bases unmatched. Germline values: CDR1 SEHNR, CDR2 FQNEAQ (reference sequence). As DNA, the CDR3 is TGTGCCAGCAGCTTAGTCGCGGGGGGCTACGAGCAGTACTTC. This codes for CASSLVAGGYEQYF.

This clonotype showed up many times. The chain uses TRBV20-1 and TRBJ2-7; the D gene is possibly TRBD1 (6 bases). The V and J ends lost 0 bases and 6 bases respectively, with 18 bases between them. CDR1 DFQATT and CDR2 SNEGSKA come from the germline V gene (reference sequence). The CDR3 runs 15 residues. CDR3 DNA: TGCAGTGCTAGAGATGCGCGGCAGGGGATCGGCGAGCAGTACTTC. Amino acids: CSARDARQGIGEQYF.

Comments on this clonotype: A much larger clone lies a single base off, so this may be a read error. The V call is TRBV7-9, the J call TRBJ1-1, with no clear D. Trimming pared 1 base from V and 5 bases from J, leaving 5 bases between. CDR3 length equals 12 residues. Germline loops: CDR1 SEHNR, CDR2 FQNEAQ (reference sequence). The CDR3 region has the DNA TGTGCCAGCAGCTTAGACGCGACTGAAGCTTTCTTT. Translated: CASSLDATEAFF. Full variable domain (remainder filled in from reference TRBV7-9 and TRBJ1-1): DTGVSQNPRHKITKRGQNVTFRCDPISEHNRLYWYRQTLGQGPEFLTYFQNEAQLEKSRLLSDRFSAERPKGSFSTLEIQRTEQGDSAMYLCASSLDATEAFFGQGTRLTVV.

The rearrangement joins TRBV12-3 or TRBV12-4 to TRBJ1-3, with D possibly matching TRBD1 (5 bases). The CDR3 length is 15 residues. Trimming left V 10 bases short and J 1 base short, with 17 bases between. The CDR3 nucleotides are TGTGCCATCACCGCCGGGGGGACTTCTGGAAACACCATATATTTT. Its translation is CAITAGGTSGNTIYF.

The chain links TRBV24-1 to TRBJ2-7, with 8 bases identical to TRBD1. Germline V CDR1 and CDR2: KGHDR, SFDVKD. The J segment lost 1 base and the V segment lost 4 bases, leaving 11 bases of the junction unmatched. This CDR3 spans 17 amino acids. The CDR3 DNA is TGTGCCACCAGTGACCCCGCGACAGGGGTTGAATCCTACGAGCAGTACTTC. The encoded protein is CATSDPATGVESYEQYF.

At least ten counts were recorded for this clonotype. The chain has TRBV28 and TRBJ1-5; the D gene is possibly TRBD1 (6 bases). The CDR3 spans 14 residues. CDR1 is MDHEN and CDR2 is SYDVKM in the germline V gene. Trimming cost V 7 bases and J 3 bases, with 13 bases left between them. The CDR3 sequence: CASTITGPNQPQHF. CDR3 DNA sequence: TGTGCCAGCACAATAACAGGGCCCAATCAGCCCCAGCATTTT.

There are many counts of this clonotype. V gene TRBV13 combines with J gene TRBJ2-3, with a possible D match to TRBD2 (5 bases). The V end lost 2 bases, the J end lost 0 bases, and 9 bases lay between the germline ends. Per the germline V gene, CDR1 is PRHDT and CDR2 is FYEKMQ (reference sequence). The CDR3 length is 15 residues. The CDR3 reads CASSLRGGSTDTQYF. As DNA, the CDR3 is TGTGCCAGCAGCTTACGGGGTGGGAGCACAGATACGCAGTATTTT.

This chain links TRBV5-1 with TRBJ2-3, with D tentatively TRBD2 (5 bases). The CDR3 extends over 17 amino acids. Germline loops: CDR1 SGHRS, CDR2 YFSETQ. V gave up 2 bases and J gave up 1 base, with 17 bases separating them. Here the CDR3 reads CASSLTRASWGTDTQYF. The CDR3, as DNA: TGCGCCAGCAGCTTAACGAGGGCTTCTTGGGGCACAGATACGCAGTATTTT.

This clonotype has ten or more counts. CDR3 sequence (DNA): TGCAGTGCAGCCGGGACTAGCGTGACCTACGAGCAGTACTTC. This sequence encodes CSAAGTSVTYEQYF. V gene TRBV20-1 combines with J gene TRBJ2-7, with 10 bases matching TRBD2. Germline lookup yields CDR1 DFQATT and CDR2 SNEGSKA (reference sequence). V lost 6 bases and J lost 2; bases outside the gene matches: 7. The CDR3 runs to 14 residues.

At least ten counts were recorded for this clonotype. V and J are TRBV18 and TRBJ2-1; TRBD2 aligns across 9 bases. The CDR3 is made up of 16 amino acids. The V segment lost 5 bases and the J segment 7 bases; nucleotides outside the gene matches: 12. CDR1 KGHSH and CDR2 LQKENI come from the germline V gene. This chain's CDR3 is CASSARQTSGRNEQFF. For the CDR3, the DNA is TGTGCCAGCTCAGCCAGACAGACTAGCGGTCGGAATGAGCAGTTCTTC.

This chain uses TRBV5-1 with TRBJ1-5; D gene uncertain. Germline V gene data show CDR1 as SGHRS and CDR2 as YFSETQ. The CDR3 is 15 residues long. V shed 4 bases and J shed 1 base, with 12 bases lying between them. CDR3 in DNA: TGCGCCAGCAGCCCCCTAGGAAGAAGCAATCAGCCCCAGCATTTT. It encodes CASSPLGRSNQPQHF.

The chain uses TRBV7-2 and TRBJ1-5; 8 bases match TRBD1. The CDR3 spans 15 residues. Unmatched junction bases numbered 9, after V lost 4 bases and J lost 7 bases. CDR1 and CDR2 (germline): SGHTA, FQGNSA. The CDR3 sequence: CASSSDRGTGQPQHF. For the CDR3, the DNA is TGTGCCAGCAGCTCCGACAGGGGTACGGGCCAGCCCCAGCATTTT. The full variable domain, completed using reference TRBV7-2 and TRBJ1-5, is GAGVSQSPSNKVTEKGKDVELRCDPISGHTALYWYRQSLGQGLEFLIYFQGNSAPDKSGLPSDRFSAERTGGSVSTLTIQRTQQEDSAVYLCASSSDRGTGQPQHFGDGTRLSIL.

This clonotype occurred many times. The chain links TRBV7-8 to TRBJ2-7, with D tentatively TRBD1 (5 bases). Germline V gene data show CDR1 as SGHVS and CDR2 as FQNEAQ. The ends were cut back, 1 base at V and 6 bases at J, with 13 bases in the middle. CDR3 length: 14 residues. CDR3 loop: CASSLESGFTEQYF. Here the CDR3 DNA reads TGTGCCAGCAGCTTAGAGTCAGGGTTCACCGAGCAGTACTTC.

This clonotype occurred a few times. CDR3 sequence: CSVDPGQETQYF. CDR3 coding DNA: TGCAGCGTTGACCCAGGACAAGAGACCCAGTACTTC. The chain joins TRBV29-1 to TRBJ2-5; D is unresolved. Germline CDR1 SQVTM, CDR2 ANQGSEA. The CDR3 spans 12 residues. Trimming left V 3 bases short and J 2 bases short, with 7 bases between.

This chain joins TRBV9 and TRBJ2-3; unclear D gene. The germline CDR1 and CDR2 sequences are SGDLS and YYNGEE. The CDR3 extends over 13 amino acids. Trimming removed 0 bases at V and 2 bases at J, with 4 bases between. CDR3 residues: CASSVDLTDTQYF. DNA for the CDR3: TGTGCCAGCAGCGTAGACCTCACAGATACGCAGTATTTT. The full variable domain, rest sourced from reference TRBV9 and TRBJ2-3, is DSGVTQTPKHLITATGQRVTLRCSPRSGDLSVYWYQQSLDQGLQFLIQYYNGEERAKGNILERFSAQQFPDLHSELNLSSLELGDSALYFCASSVDLTDTQYFGPGTRLTVL.

This clonotype has a count of ten or more. The J gene is TRBJ2-3, the V gene TRBV7-3; the D gene could be TRBD1 or TRBD2 (5 bases each). The CDR3 sequence is 15 residues long. Germline V gene lookup returns CDR1 SGHTA and CDR2 FQGTGA. V gave up 2 bases and J gave up 3 bases, with 12 bases separating them. This CDR3 is CASSLLGVETDTQYF. For the CDR3, the DNA is TGTGCCAGCAGCTTACTGGGGGTGGAGACAGATACGCAGTATTTT.

This clonotype was seen more than once but under ten times. J is TRBJ2-7 and V is TRBV4-1; possible D gene TRBD1, 6 bases. Per the germline V gene, CDR1 is MGHRA and CDR2 is YSYEKL. Trimming removed 0 bases at V and 9 bases at J, with 15 bases between. The CDR3 is 14 residues long. CDR3 residues: CASSQDQAPRGQYF. The CDR3 DNA follows: TGCGCCAGCAGCCAAGATCAGGCGCCCAGGGGGCAGTACTTC.

The rearrangement links TRBV10-3 to TRBJ2-5; 9 bases map to TRBD2. Germline V gene sequence: CDR1 ENHRY, CDR2 SYGVKD. The CDR3 has 18 amino acids. V shed 3 bases, J shed 5 bases, and the junction held 16 bases outside the gene matches. CDR3 bases: TGTGCCATCAGTGATCCTAGCGGGACTAGTCATTTATCGGAGACCCAGTACTTC. Its translation: CAISDPSGTSHLSETQYF.

This clonotype appeared many times. The V and J genes are TRBV20-1 and TRBJ2-1; D possibly corresponds to TRBD2 (5 bases). The CDR3 runs to 12 residues. CDR1 and CDR2 from the germline V gene are DFQATT and SNEGSKA (reference sequence). The V end was cut by 7 bases, the J end by 4 bases, with 11 bases between. CDR3 in DNA: TGCAGTGGAGGGCTACCATACAATGAGCAGTTCTTC. Translated: CSGGLPYNEQFF.

This clonotype was recorded a few times. J is TRBJ1-1 and V is TRBV11-3, with D perhaps TRBD1 (6 bases). The germline V gene has CDR1 SGHNT and CDR2 YENEEA. CDR3 length equals 12 residues. Trimming removed 5 bases at V and 4 bases at J, with 8 bases between. Written as DNA, the CDR3 is TGTGCCAGCAGCACACAGGGCACTGAAGCTTTCTTT. Translating gives CASSTQGTEAFF.

This clonotype was counted many times. The J gene is TRBJ2-3, the V gene TRBV7-9; 7 bases match TRBD2. The germline CDR1 and CDR2 sequences are SEHNR and FQNEAQ (reference sequence). This CDR3 is 17 amino acids long. The V gene end was trimmed by 0 bases and the J gene end by 6 bases; junction bases not matched to a gene: 12. In DNA form, the CDR3 reads TGTGCCAGCAGCTTAGCGGGTCGGGAGGTACTCCAGGATACGCAGTATTTT. It encodes CASSLAGREVLQDTQYF.

The sample holds many counts of this clonotype. The chain recombines TRBV9 with TRBJ2-7; no clear D. This CDR3 is 16 amino acids long. V gave up 0 bases and J gave up 5 bases, with 18 bases separating them. CDR1 SGDLS and CDR2 YYNGEE come from the germline V gene. The CDR3 DNA is TGTGCCAGCAGCGTAGACCCCGGGCTTACAATCAACGAGCAGTACTTC. As protein: CASSVDPGLTINEQYF.

In its sample, this clonotype was seen many times. Here the CDR3 DNA reads TGTGCCAGCAGACCCCTTACTAGCGGGCCTCAAGAGACCCAGTACTTC. Protein sequence: CASRPLTSGPQETQYF. This chain connects TRBV6-2 or TRBV6-3 to TRBJ2-5; 9 positions match TRBD2. The CDR3 consists of 16 residues. V gave up 6 bases and J gave up 2 bases; unmatched junction bases: 10. Germline lookup yields CDR1 MNHEY and CDR2 SVGEGT.